The 2 T cell receptor beta chains below were found in one sample sequenced in a study of T-cell reconstitution after alpha-beta-depleted transplantation in children. Notes on the study in general: Newly made T cells mostly supplied T-cell counts and diversity one year after transplant.

Preparation of the TCRbeta library involved a method that used unique molecular identifiers. TCRdb re-called the PCR reads with MiXCR, one entry per CDR3 protein. Here the sample spans some 300,000 distinct CDR3 sequences, roughly 7.8% being singletons. Their antigen targets remain unknown. The sample was peripheral blood, taken 360 days after TCRalphabeta/CD19-depleted stem cell transplant. The receptors originated from a female patient aged 2-9 years who had a stem cell transplant for Fanconi anemia, so the T cells may come from the graft donor.

CDR3 region: CASSRDRGPSSSGANVLTF. In DNA, the CDR3 is TGTGCCAGCAGCCGGGACAGGGGGCCATCTTCCTCTGGGGCCAACGTCCTGACTTTC. The gene calls are TRBV11-2 and TRBJ2-6, with 12 bases aligning to TRBD1. V lost 5 bases, J lost 0 bases, and 8 bases stayed unmatched. Germline loops: CDR1 SGHAT, CDR2 FQNNGV. There are 19 residues in the CDR3.

This clonotype was detected many times. The chain couples TRBV7-2 to TRBJ2-7; D is undetermined. Germline CDR1 reads SGHTA; CDR2 reads FQGNSA. Trimming removed 1 base from V and 0 bases from J, with 13 bases in between. The CDR3 runs to 16 residues. CDR3 sequence reads: CASSLGAGYSSYEQYF. CDR3 DNA sequence: TGTGCCAGCAGCTTAGGGGCCGGCTATAGCTCCTACGAGCAGTACTTC.